This T cell receptor beta chain appears in the sequencing data of a study of blood T cell repertoires in COVID-19. Between the trimmed V and J ends, which lost 2 bases and 6 bases, there was a span of 7 bases. From germline, CDR1 is MNHEY and CDR2 SMNVEV (reference sequence). The CDR3 totals 13 residues. Measured with immunoSEQ multiplex PCR; TCRdb has only the in-frame clones, and not every one. The sample has some 270,000 clones, approximately 85% seen once; the top ten hold over 5.5%. The sequenced sample was peripheral blood. The V call is TRBV27, the J call TRBJ1-4; the D is unclear. The TCR comes from a woman older than 75 with COVID-19, enrolled during active disease. CDR3 region: CASSLSGDEKLFF. The CDR3 nucleotides are TGTGCCAGCAGTTTAAGCGGGGATGAAAAACTGTTTTTT.